The 16 T cell receptor beta chains below all came from one sample that was sequenced in a study of shared clonotypes between healthy human individuals. Profiled with immunoSEQ multiplex PCR; TCRdb holds only in-frame clones, not every one. There are more than 2 million clones in the sample; roughly 95% occur only once, and around 0.13% lies in the top ten. Sequencing was carried out using naive CD4+ T cells sorted from blood. The sample's subset: CD45RA+ positively selected. These TCRs come from a man younger than 35 in good health.

The chain couples TRBV2 to TRBJ1-1, with TRBD1 matching over 9 bases. With 6 bases clipped from V and 1 base from J, the junction kept 9 bases outside the gene matches. Germline V lookup: CDR1 SNHLY, CDR2 FYNNEI. The CDR3 is 16 residues long. The CDR3 bases are TGTGCCAGCAGCGGGTTGGACAGGGGCCGGAACACTGAAGCTTTCTTT. Encoded protein: CASSGLDRGRNTEAFF.

The chain recombines TRBV7-9 with TRBJ1-2; 9 nucleotides match TRBD1. In germline, CDR1 is SEHNR, CDR2 FQNEAQ (reference sequence). This CDR3 has 15 residues. V was pared by 1 base and J by 7 bases, with 7 bases of the junction left unmatched. The DNA of the CDR3 is TGTGCCAGCAGCTTAGGAGGGACAGGGTCCGGTGGCTACACCTTC. Encoded protein: CASSLGGTGSGGYTF.

V gene TRBV5-1 combines with J gene TRBJ2-5; TRBD2 agrees at 7 bases. The ends lost 6 bases at V and 1 base at J; junction bases unmatched: 12. The CDR3 loop spans 16 amino acids. Germline values: CDR1 SGHRS, CDR2 YFSETQ. The CDR3 DNA reads as TGCGCCAGCACCCTAGGGGACTACCCGATCCAAGAGACCCAGTACTTC. Encoded protein: CASTLGDYPIQETQYF.

The rearrangement links TRBV28 to TRBJ2-1; possibly TRBD2 for D (6 bases). The CDR3 has 14 residues. Trimming shortened V by 7 bases and J by 6 bases, and 16 bases separated the two germline ends. CDR1 is MDHEN, CDR2 SYDVKM, per germline. The CDR3 sequence: CASIEAGRFNEQFF. The CDR3 bases are TGTGCCAGCATTGAGGCGGGACGGTTCAATGAGCAGTTCTTC.

The V call is TRBV11-2, the J call TRBJ2-7; 10 positions agree with TRBD1. Germline-derived CDR1 and CDR2 are SGHAT and FQNNGV. V was pared by 5 bases and J by 3 bases, with 7 bases of the junction left unmatched. The CDR3 loop spans 15 amino acids. The CDR3 DNA reads TGTGCCAGCAGCCCGCCGGGACAGGGGTACTACGAGCAGTACTTC. Translating it yields CASSPPGQGYYEQYF.

The rearrangement uses TRBV7-8 and TRBJ2-5, with D perhaps matching TRBD2 (6 bases). V lost 2 bases and J 5 bases, leaving 9 bases between the germline ends. The length of the CDR3 is 13 residues. Germline-derived CDR1 and CDR2 are SGHVS and FQNEAQ. CDR3 sequence reads: CASSLYGSETQYF. DNA for the CDR3: TGTGCCAGCAGCTTATACGGGAGCGAGACCCAGTACTTC.

The rearrangement links TRBV5-5 to TRBJ2-1; 7 bases fit TRBD1. This CDR3 region has 17 residues. In germline, CDR1 is SGHKS, CDR2 YYEKEE (reference sequence). Trimming took 4 bases from V and 2 from J; bases not matched to a gene: 12. CDR3 protein: CASSRGLTGVAYNEQFF. The CDR3 region has the DNA TGTGCCAGCAGCAGAGGCTTAACAGGGGTCGCCTACAATGAGCAGTTCTTC. The full variable domain, completed using reference TRBV5-5 and TRBJ2-1, is DAGVTQSPTHLIKTRGQQVTLRCSPISGHKSVSWYQQVLGQGPQFIFQYYEKEERGRGNFPDRFSARQFPNYSSELNVNALLLGDSALYLCASSRGLTGVAYNEQFFGPGTRLTVL.

CDR3 sequence (DNA): TGTGCCAGCAGCTTGGATCTAGCGGGAGGTCAGTACTTC. It yields the protein CASSLDLAGGQYF. V usage is TRBV5-4 and J usage is TRBJ2-7; 11 bases map to TRBD2. The CDR3 runs to 13 residues. The ends lost 0 bases at V and 10 bases at J; junction bases unmatched: 3. CDR1 and CDR2 from the germline V gene are SGHNT and YYREEE (reference sequence).

The CDR3, as DNA: TGCGCCAGCAGCCAACAAGGGGGCGGGTTGGTTTCACCCCTCCACTTT. Translation: CASSQQGGGLVSPLHF. V usage is TRBV4-1 and J usage is TRBJ1-6; 7 bases align to TRBD1. The CDR3 has 16 residues. Germline CDR1 and CDR2: MGHRA and YSYEKL. V lost 2 bases to trimming and J lost 9 bases; unmatched junction nucleotides: 10.

The chain links TRBV5-1 to TRBJ2-7; 7 bases are shared with TRBD1. Germline CDR1 and CDR2: SGHRS and YFSETQ. V was pared by 0 bases and J by 3 bases, with 3 bases of the junction left unmatched. The CDR3 consists of 14 residues. CDR3 coding DNA: TGCGCCAGCAGCTTGGCGGGACAGTACTACGAGCAGTACTTC. Its protein product is CASSLAGQYYEQYF.

The chain uses TRBV21-1 and TRBJ1-6. TRBV21-1 is given as a pseudogene. This CDR3 contains 13 residues. The CDR3 nucleotides read TGTGCCAGCAGTCGGGACTTAAATTCACCCCTCCACTTT. It is translated as CASSRDLNSPLHF.

CDR3 sequence: CASSPGSRANVLTF. As DNA, the CDR3 is TGCGCCAGCAGCCCCGGGTCAAGGGCCAACGTCCTGACTTTC. The chain couples TRBV5-1 to TRBJ2-6, with no clear D. V gave up 4 bases and J gave up 5 bases, with 10 bases separating them. Germline V lookup: CDR1 SGHRS, CDR2 YFSETQ. There are 14 residues in the CDR3.

This sequence joins TRBV5-1 and TRBJ1-1, with D possibly being TRBD1 (6 bases). The CDR3 consists of 14 residues. V shed 8 bases and J shed 4 bases, with 18 bases lying between them. Germline V lookup: CDR1 SGHRS, CDR2 YFSETQ. The CDR3 here is CASPSGGACTEAFF. Written as DNA, the CDR3 is TGCGCCAGTCCATCGGGGGGCGCGTGCACTGAAGCTTTCTTT.

The chain recombines TRBV7-9 with TRBJ1-1; D perhaps matches TRBD1 (6 bases). Germline CDR1 is SEHNR and CDR2 is FQNEAQ (reference sequence). The CDR3 has 12 residues. V lost 7 bases to trimming and J lost 7 bases, with 13 bases between them. The CDR3 region has the DNA TGTGCCAGCACCGTAGACAGGCATGAAGCTTTCTTT. Amino acids: CASTVDRHEAFF.

The V gene is TRBV25-1, the J gene TRBJ1-2; D not resolved. The ends were cut back, 6 bases at V and 2 bases at J, with 10 bases in the middle. The germline V gene encodes CDR1 MGHDK and CDR2 SYGVNS. This CDR3 has 13 residues. CDR3 loop: CASSPLENYGYTF. The CDR3 bases are TGTGCCAGCAGCCCCCTAGAAAACTATGGCTACACCTTC.

The chain has TRBV5-6 and TRBJ1-6, with D unclear. The CDR3 has 15 amino acids. CDR1 is SGHDT and CDR2 is YYEEEE in the germline V gene. The V and J ends lost 2 bases and 8 bases respectively, with 14 bases between them. The CDR3 loop reads CASSFFQQQHSPLHF. The CDR3, as DNA: TGTGCCAGCAGCTTTTTTCAGCAACAACATTCACCCCTCCACTTT.